The text below deals with one T cell receptor beta chain. Sequencing used immunoSEQ multiplex PCR; TCRdb keeps in-frame clones, though not all of them. This sample has 45,000 to 60,000 clones; around four fifths occur once, and the top ten carry under 15%. This sample stems from a study of blood T cell repertoires in COVID-19. Overall study: PBMCs, B-cell-depleted T cells, or T cells provided the cDNA or gDNA that made up the material.

Germline lookup yields CDR1 MNHEY and CDR2 SVGAGI. CDR3 size: 11 residues. This clonotype was obtained from an elderly woman with acute or convalescent COVID-19. The sequencing sample was made of peripheral blood. The chain links TRBV6-5 to TRBJ2-1; a weak D match, TRBD2 (6 bases). The CDR3 DNA reads as TGTGCAGGAGGGCGTGACAATGAGCAGTTCTTC. Amino acid sequence: CAGGRDNEQFF.